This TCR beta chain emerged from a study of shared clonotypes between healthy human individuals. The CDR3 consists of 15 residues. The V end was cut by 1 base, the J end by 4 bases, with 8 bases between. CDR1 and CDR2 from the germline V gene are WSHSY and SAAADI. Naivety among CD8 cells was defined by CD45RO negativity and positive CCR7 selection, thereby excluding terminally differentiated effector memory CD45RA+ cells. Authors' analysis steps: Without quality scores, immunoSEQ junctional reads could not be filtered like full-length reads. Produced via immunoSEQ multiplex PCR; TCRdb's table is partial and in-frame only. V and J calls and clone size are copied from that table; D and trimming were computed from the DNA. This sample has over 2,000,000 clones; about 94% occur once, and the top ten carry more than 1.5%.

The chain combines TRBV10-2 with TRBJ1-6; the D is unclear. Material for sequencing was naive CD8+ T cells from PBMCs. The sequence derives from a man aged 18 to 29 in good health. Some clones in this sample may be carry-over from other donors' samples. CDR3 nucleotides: TGCGCCAGCAGTGAGTTGAGGGCTTATAATTCACCCCTCCACTTT. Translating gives CASSELRAYNSPLHF.